This T cell receptor beta chain was identified during a study of T-cell reconstitution after alpha-beta-depleted transplantation in children. Study-wide results and limits: Surviving recipient T cells and thymic progenitors underlay high day-60 TCRbeta diversity in some patients. Two months or so post-transplant, alpha-beta T cells reportedly derived from several hundred expanded graft clones.

This clonotype was counted ten times or more. Its antigen is as yet unknown. Unique molecular identifiers tagged the TCRbeta library. TCRdb re-derived calls from the PCR reads in MiXCR, one entry per CDR3 protein. Of about 17,000 distinct CDR3 sequences in the sample, around 5.8% were seen once. The specimen was PBMCs, collected before TCRalphabeta/CD19-depleted stem cell transplant. This receptor was taken from a boy aged 5-17 years with acute lymphoblastic leukemia, due to receive a stem cell transplant.

CDR3 region: CASSLSQGTQPQHF. Here the CDR3 DNA reads TGTGCCAGCAGTCTGTCACAGGGCACGCAGCCCCAGCATTTT. The J gene is TRBJ1-5, the V gene TRBV28, with a possible D match to TRBD1 (6 bases). Germline V gene lookup returns CDR1 MDHEN and CDR2 SYDVKM. Trimming shortened V by 5 bases and J by 7 bases, and 15 bases separated the two germline ends. The CDR3 runs 14 residues. Full variable domain (rest looked up from reference TRBV28 and TRBJ1-5): DVKVTQSSRYLVKRTGEKVFLECVQDMDHENMFWYRQDPGLGLRLIYFSYDVKMKEKGDIPEGYSVSREKKERFSLILESASTNQTSMYLCASSLSQGTQPQHFGDGTRLSIL.